Below are 13 T cell receptor beta chains sequenced from a single sample in a study of blood T cell repertoires in COVID-19. Assay: immunoSEQ multiplex PCR; the TCRdb copy retains only in-frame clones and omits some. The sample gives tens of thousands of clones, around 85% of which show up once; around 17% is in the top ten. What was sequenced was peripheral blood. These receptors came from a human donor in a cohort sampled during active COVID-19.

The chain uses TRBV29-1 and TRBJ2-5; 9 nucleotides agree with TRBD2. This CDR3 has 14 amino acids. Germline CDR1 and CDR2: SQVTM and ANQGSEA. With 5 bases clipped from V and 2 bases from J, the junction kept 6 bases outside the gene matches. CDR3 nucleotide sequence: TGCAGCGTTTCTCCGACTAGCGGACAAGAGACCCAGTACTTC. It is translated as CSVSPTSGQETQYF.

This clone was recorded once. The chain employs TRBV6-1 and TRBJ1-1, with 8 bases matching TRBD1. There are 15 residues in the CDR3. Germline-derived CDR1 and CDR2 are MNHNS and SASEGT. Trimming cost V 1 base and J 1 base; bases outside gene matches: 2. The CDR3 bases are TGTGCCAGCAGTGAAGGACAGGGGTGGAACACTGAAGCTTTCTTT. Protein product: CASSEGQGWNTEAFF.

The CDR3 DNA follows: TGTGCCAGCAGTATTAGCGGGGAAAACATTCAGTACTTC. It is translated as CASSISGENIQYF. This chain uses TRBV25-1 with TRBJ2-4; TRBD2 aligns across 8 bases. Germline values: CDR1 MGHDK, CDR2 SYGVNS. V dropped 5 bases and J dropped 5; count of bases not matched to a gene: 2. The CDR3 has 13 residues.

The chain links TRBV20-1 to TRBJ1-2; perhaps TRBD1 as D (5 bases). This CDR3 is 14 amino acids long. Germline-derived CDR1 and CDR2 are DFQATT and SNEGSKA (reference sequence). Trimming took 6 bases from V and 6 from J, leaving 20 bases between them. CDR3 amino acids: CSASRLRGGDGYTF. For the CDR3, the DNA is TGCAGTGCAAGTCGGCTGAGGGGCGGGGATGGCTACACCTTC.

A single count supports this clone. The chain is built from TRBV18 and TRBJ2-7; D possibly corresponds to TRBD1 (6 bases). V was trimmed by 5 bases and J by 0 bases, leaving 8 bases between them. The germline CDR1 and CDR2 sequences are KGHSH and LQKENI. This CDR3 region has 13 residues. In DNA, the CDR3 is TGTGCCAGCTCAAGACAGGACTCCTACGAGCAGTACTTC. As protein: CASSRQDSYEQYF.

This clone was found once. This chain joins TRBV19 and TRBJ1-1, with 9 bases aligning to TRBD1. The V and J ends lost 7 bases and 11 bases, in that order; junction bases with no gene match: 17. The CDR3 spans 15 residues. CDR1 is LNHDA and CDR2 is SQIVND in the germline V gene (reference sequence). The CDR3 DNA reads as TGTGCCAGTATTCCCACAGGGGGCAGAGGGGCGACGGCTTTCTTT. Translated, it gives CASIPTGGRGATAFF. The full variable domain, with the rest looked up from reference TRBV19 and TRBJ1-1, is DGGITQSPKYLFRKEGQNVTLSCEQNLNHDAMYWYRQDPGQGLRLIYYSQIVNDFQKGDIAEGYSVSREKKESFPLTVTSAQKNPTAFYLCASIPTGGRGATAFFGQGTRLTVV.

The chain links TRBV7-2 to TRBJ2-5, with a possible D match to TRBD2 (6 bases). The V end lost 1 base, the J end lost 3 bases, and 9 bases lay between the germline ends. Germline CDR1 is SGHTA and CDR2 is FQGNSA. The CDR3 covers 14 residues. Here the CDR3 reads CASSLGRREETQYF. The CDR3, as DNA: TGTGCCAGCAGCTTAGGGAGGAGGGAAGAGACCCAGTACTTC. The full variable domain, completed using reference TRBV7-2 and TRBJ2-5, is GAGVSQSPSNKVTEKGKDVELRCDPISGHTALYWYRQSLGQGLEFLIYFQGNSAPDKSGLPSDRFSAERTGGSVSTLTIQRTQQEDSAVYLCASSLGRREETQYFGPGTRLLVL.

The chain has TRBV7-7 and TRBJ2-3; 10 bases map to TRBD1. The germline CDR1 and CDR2 sequences are SSHAT and FNYEAQ (reference sequence). CDR3 length: 14 amino acids. After removal of 4 bases from V and 4 bases from J, the junction contained 2 bases not matched to a gene. CDR3 coding DNA: TGTGCCAGCAGCTACGGACAGGGGGCAGATACGCAGTATTTT. As protein: CASSYGQGADTQYF. The full variable domain, in which reference TRBV7-7 and TRBJ2-3 provide the parts outside the CDR3, is GAGVSQSPRYKVTKRGQDVTLRCDPISSHATLYWYQQALGQGPEFLTYFNYEAQPDKSGLPSDRFSAERPEGSISTLTIQRTEQRDSAMYRCASSYGQGADTQYFGPGTRLTVL.

J is TRBJ1-5 and V is TRBV6-6; D unclear. Trimming cost V 6 bases and J 2 bases, with 17 bases left between them. CDR3 length equals 16 residues. Germline CDR1 MNHNY, CDR2 SVGAGI (reference sequence). The CDR3 protein is CASRPDAAGGNQPQHF. The CDR3 bases are TGTGCCAGCAGGCCTGACGCGGCGGGCGGCAATCAGCCCCAGCATTTT.

This clone was counted a single time. The chain is built from TRBV29-1 and TRBJ2-7; 7 nucleotides match TRBD1. The ends lost 4 bases at V and 3 bases at J; junction bases unmatched: 12. CDR1 SQVTM and CDR2 ANQGSEA come from the germline V gene. The CDR3 runs to 15 residues. This CDR3 reads CSVADPGQSFYEQYF. As DNA, the CDR3 is TGCAGCGTTGCGGACCCGGGACAGAGCTTCTACGAGCAGTACTTC.

This clone was seen more than once but under ten times. This chain links TRBV24-1 with TRBJ2-7; TRBD2 aligns across 11 bases. V gave up 3 bases and J gave up 2 bases; unmatched junction bases: 5. Germline loops: CDR1 KGHDR, CDR2 SFDVKD. The CDR3 extends over 16 amino acids. CDR3 protein: CATSDETSGEPYEQYF. The CDR3 DNA follows: TGTGCCACCAGTGATGAGACTAGCGGGGAACCCTACGAGCAGTACTTC.

The chain links TRBV7-9 to TRBJ2-5; D ambiguous. The CDR3 extends over 14 amino acids. CDR1 SEHNR and CDR2 FQNEAQ come from the germline V gene (reference sequence). The V end was cut by 0 bases, the J end by 1 base, with 6 bases between. The CDR3 sequence is CASSLAPSQETQYF. For the CDR3, the DNA is TGTGCCAGCAGCTTAGCGCCCAGCCAAGAGACCCAGTACTTC.

V and J are TRBV6-5 and TRBJ1-4, with unresolved D. The germline V and J ends were trimmed by 8 bases and 6 bases, with 19 bases remaining between them. The CDR3 runs 15 residues. Germline-derived CDR1 and CDR2 are MNHEY and SVGAGI. The CDR3 sequence: CASGRNNPRYEKLFF. As DNA, the CDR3 is TGTGCCAGCGGCCGTAACAACCCTCGTTATGAAAAACTGTTTTTT.